These 26 T cell receptor beta chains were all obtained from the same sample, sequenced in a study of T cell responses to AZD1222 COVID-19 vaccine. Sequenced by immunoSEQ multiplex PCR; TCRdb stores in-frame clones only, minus some. Counted here are around 170,000 clones, approximately 90% occurring once; the ten biggest clones make up approximately 1.4%. The source material was peripheral blood, sampled on day 0 of AZD1222 vaccination. The source is an adult in good health.

The chain carries TRBV2 and TRBJ1-6; 8 bases are a match to TRBD1. The CDR3 covers 15 residues. Germline trimming cut 6 bases from V and 4 bases from J; bases unmatched to any gene: 5. CDR1 and CDR2 from the germline V gene are SNHLY and FYNNEI. DNA for the CDR3: TGTGCCAGCAGATTGACAGGGGCTTATAATTCACCCCTCCACTTT. It yields the protein CASRLTGAYNSPLHF.

CDR3 residues: CASSQMGGLAKNIQYF. As DNA, the CDR3 is TGCGCCAGCAGCCAGATGGGGGGTTTAGCCAAAAACATTCAGTACTTC. The chain joins TRBV4-1 to TRBJ2-4; a weak D match, TRBD2 (6 bases). This CDR3 is built from 16 residues. Per the germline V gene, CDR1 is MGHRA and CDR2 is YSYEKL. Trimming removed 3 bases from V and 0 bases from J, with 12 bases in between.

V is TRBV28 and J is TRBJ2-1; D is ambiguous. Between the trimmed V and J ends, which lost 3 bases and 6 bases, there was a span of 6 bases. This CDR3 region has 12 residues. CDR1 and CDR2 from the germline V gene are MDHEN and SYDVKM. The DNA for the CDR3 is TGTGCCAGCAGTTTCCTCGGCAATGAGCAGTTCTTC. It is translated as CASSFLGNEQFF.

The chain combines TRBV10-2 with TRBJ1-2; 9 bases align to TRBD1. Losses at the gene ends were 7 bases for V and 5 bases for J; bases not matched to a gene: 14. This CDR3 region has 16 residues. Germline V CDR1 and CDR2: WSHSY, SAAADI. For the CDR3, the DNA is TGCGCCAGCACCCCAGCGGCACAGGGGGCGAGGTATGGCTACACCTTC. This encodes CASTPAAQGARYGYTF.

The chain couples TRBV6-5 to TRBJ2-3; TRBD2 agrees at 11 bases. This CDR3 has 14 residues. Germline CDR1 and CDR2: MNHEY and SVGAGI. V was clipped by 4 bases and J by 9 bases; unmatched bases: 6. Here the CDR3 DNA reads TGTGCCAGCAGTTTAGCGGGGGGGTCTTGGACGCAGTATTTT. It specifies CASSLAGGSWTQYF.

J is TRBJ1-3 and V is TRBV6-5; D might be TRBD1 (5 bases). From germline, CDR1 is MNHEY and CDR2 SVGAGI. V was cut by 2 bases and J by 2 bases, with 10 bases left in between. CDR3 length: 15 amino acids. The CDR3 nucleotides read TGTGCCAGCAGTTACCAGGGTGTTCCTGGAAACACCATATATTTT. Amino acids: CASSYQGVPGNTIYF.

The gene calls are TRBV4-3 and TRBJ1-2; TRBD1 matches 7 bases. This CDR3 has 12 residues. V trimming: 8 bases; J trimming: 2 bases; junction bases outside the gene matches: 2. Germline V lookup: CDR1 LGHNA, CDR2 YSLEER. DNA of the CDR3: TGCGCCAGCTCGGGACAGAACTATGGCTACACCTTC. Protein: CASSGQNYGYTF.

The chain links TRBV6-5 to TRBJ1-1; 8 bases line up with TRBD1. CDR3 length: 13 residues. After removal of 6 bases from V and 1 base from J, the junction contained 1 base not matched to a gene. CDR1 is MNHEY, CDR2 SVGAGI, per germline. The CDR3 loop reads CASRTGGNTEAFF. The CDR3 DNA is TGTGCCAGCAGAACAGGGGGGAACACTGAAGCTTTCTTT.

The rearrangement joins TRBV11-3 to TRBJ1-1; TRBD1 might be the D (5 bases). Germline values: CDR1 SGHNT, CDR2 YENEEA. V was cut by 5 bases and J by 5 bases, with 15 bases left in between. The length of the CDR3 is 14 residues. The chain's CDR3 is CASSGRGEVTEAFF. CDR3 coding DNA: TGTGCCAGCAGCGGGAGAGGGGAGGTTACTGAAGCTTTCTTT.

The chain links TRBV30 to TRBJ1-2, with 11 bases identical to TRBD1. The V gene's germline CDR1 is GTSNPN and CDR2 SVGIG (reference sequence). V dropped 0 bases and J dropped 10; count of bases not matched to a gene: 7. The CDR3 consists of 14 residues. CDR3 protein: CAWSVWDRGTVYTF. In DNA, the CDR3 is TGTGCCTGGAGTGTTTGGGACAGGGGGACTGTCTACACCTTC. The full variable domain, with the rest looked up from reference TRBV30 and TRBJ1-2, is SQTIHQWPATLVQPVGSPLSLECTVEGTSNPNLYWYRQAAGRGLQLLFYSVGIGQISSEVPQNLSASRPQDRQFILSSKKLLLSDSGFYLCAWSVWDRGTVYTFGSGTRLTVV.

This chain joins TRBV7-9 and TRBJ2-7, with D possibly TRBD1 on 5 matching bases. The CDR3 sequence is 15 residues long. The germline V gene encodes CDR1 SEHNR and CDR2 FQNEAQ (reference sequence). Between the trimmed V and J ends, which lost 0 bases and 5 bases, there was a span of 14 bases. The CDR3 is CASSLAYGRVNEQYF. As DNA, the CDR3 is TGTGCCAGCAGCTTAGCGTACGGCAGGGTCAACGAGCAGTACTTC.

This chain uses TRBV27 with TRBJ2-2; D gene ambiguous. V was pared by 3 bases and J by 5 bases, with 16 bases between. The CDR3 is 16 residues long. In germline, CDR1 is MNHEY, CDR2 SMNVEV (reference sequence). The CDR3 sequence: CASSFSRRSRTGELFF. CDR3 sequence (DNA): TGTGCCAGCAGTTTTAGTCGGCGGTCACGGACCGGGGAGCTGTTTTTT.

The genes are TRBV4-2 and TRBJ2-5; 8 bases agree with TRBD2. The CDR3 contains 15 residues. Germline V gene lookup returns CDR1 LGHNA and CDR2 YNFKEQ. The V segment lost 1 base and the J segment 6 bases; nucleotides outside the gene matches: 7. As DNA, the CDR3 is TGTGCCAGCAGCCAAGTCCGGGGGGGGCTAAAGACCCAGTACTTC. This translates into CASSQVRGGLKTQYF.

The chain uses TRBV28 and TRBJ1-2; D gene ambiguous. Trimming took 7 bases from V and 4 from J, leaving 13 bases between them. There are 13 residues in the CDR3. Germline CDR1 and CDR2: MDHEN and SYDVKM. The DNA for the CDR3 is TGTGCCAGCATATCTCATTCGGGCTATGGCTACACCTTC. Amino acid sequence: CASISHSGYGYTF.

V and J are TRBV28 and TRBJ1-1; 9 bases fit TRBD1. There are 16 residues in the CDR3. V lost 5 bases to trimming and J lost 9 bases; unmatched junction nucleotides: 16. The germline V gene has CDR1 MDHEN and CDR2 SYDVKM. CDR3 nucleotides: TGTGCCAGCAGTCGACCTTTCCGGGACAGGGTCTTACAAGCTTTCTTT. This encodes CASSRPFRDRVLQAFF.

This clone was counted a single time. The V and J genes are TRBV20-1 and TRBJ1-5, with 9 nucleotides matching TRBD1. The CDR3 consists of 18 residues. Germline assignment: CDR1 DFQATT and CDR2 SNEGSKA (reference sequence). V lost 3 bases, J lost 1 base, and 13 bases stayed unmatched. The CDR3 DNA reads as TGCAGTGCTAGTCCCCCGGGACAGGGAAGTTGGAGCAATCAGCCCCAGCATTTT. Its protein is CSASPPGQGSWSNQPQHF.

This clone was counted once. This chain joins TRBV4-3 and TRBJ2-1; 9 nucleotides agree with TRBD2. The germline CDR1 and CDR2 sequences are LGHNA and YSLEER. CDR3 length equals 16 residues. The ends lost 3 bases at V and 8 bases at J; junction bases unmatched: 11. The CDR3 loop reads CASSQAGVAGEDEQFF. Here the CDR3 DNA reads TGCGCCAGCAGCCAGGCTGGAGTAGCGGGGGAGGATGAGCAGTTCTTC.

The rearrangement joins TRBV7-8 to TRBJ2-7; D is ambiguous. V lost 1 base, J lost 2 bases, and 9 bases lay in between. This CDR3 is 14 amino acids long. CDR1 and CDR2 from the germline V gene are SGHVS and FQNEAQ. CDR3 in DNA: TGTGCCAGCAGCTTAGGGGTTCGACCCTACGAGCAGTACTTC. Translated: CASSLGVRPYEQYF.

The chain has TRBV7-2 and TRBJ2-5, with a possible D match to TRBD1 (5 bases). CDR1 and CDR2 from the germline V gene are SGHTA and FQGNSA. The CDR3 covers 14 residues. Trimming removed 1 base from V and 2 bases from J, with 8 bases in between. CDR3 protein: CASSLGPGQETQYF. CDR3 coding DNA: TGTGCCAGCAGCTTAGGCCCAGGGCAAGAGACCCAGTACTTC.

The chain has TRBV6-1 and TRBJ1-6; D possibly corresponds to TRBD1 (5 bases). With 0 bases removed from V and 4 bases from J, the gap between germline ends came to 10 bases. The germline gives CDR1 MNHNS, CDR2 SASEGT. CDR3 length: 16 residues. CDR3 sequence reads: CASSEAEGAYNSPLHF. The CDR3 DNA is TGTGCCAGCAGTGAAGCAGAAGGGGCTTATAATTCACCCCTCCACTTT.

The rearrangement joins TRBV18 to TRBJ1-2; 7 bases align to TRBD1. This CDR3 contains 15 residues. With 3 bases clipped from V and 2 bases from J, the junction kept 6 bases outside the gene matches. CDR1 and CDR2 from the germline V gene are KGHSH and LQKENI. DNA for the CDR3: TGTGCCAGCTCACCGGTACAGGGGAAAAACTATGGCTACACCTTC. Its translation is CASSPVQGKNYGYTF.

The chain carries TRBV4-1 and TRBJ1-5; no reliable D call. The CDR3 length is 13 residues. CDR1 is MGHRA and CDR2 is YSYEKL in the germline V gene. V lost 0 bases, J lost 6 bases, and 6 bases lay in between. The CDR3 DNA reads as TGCGCCAGCAGCCAAGAATGGACTCAGCCCCAGCATTTT. The encoded protein is CASSQEWTQPQHF.

This clone was seen a single time. J is TRBJ2-6 and V is TRBV2; D ambiguous. The CDR3 length is 16 residues. Trimming took off 4 bases at V and 0 bases at J, with 10 bases between the two ends. Germline V CDR1 and CDR2: SNHLY, FYNNEI. The CDR3 bases are TGTGCCAGCAGTGGTTTTTGGGGCTCTGGGGCCAACGTCCTGACTTTC. It specifies CASSGFWGSGANVLTF. The full variable domain, rest sourced from reference TRBV2 and TRBJ2-6, is EPEVTQTPSHQVTQMGQEVILRCVPISNHLYFYWYRQILGQKVEFLVSFYNNEISEKSEIFDDQFSVERPDGSNFTLKIRSTKLEDSAMYFCASSGFWGSGANVLTFGAGSRLTVL.

V gene TRBV7-2 combines with J gene TRBJ2-1, with D maybe TRBD1 (5 bases). V gave up 5 bases and J gave up 7 bases, with 15 bases separating them. Germline V gives CDR1 SGHTA, CDR2 FQGNSA. The length of the CDR3 is 14 residues. The chain's CDR3 is CASSPGRVSNEQFF. CDR3 coding DNA: TGTGCCAGCAGCCCAGGCAGGGTTTCGAATGAGCAGTTCTTC.

The gene calls are TRBV27 and TRBJ1-6; D possibly corresponds to TRBD1 (6 bases). CDR3 length equals 14 residues. Trimming left V 6 bases short and J 3 bases short, with 9 bases between. CDR1 and CDR2 (germline): MNHEY, SMNVEV (reference sequence). CDR3 loop: CASRRTVYNSPLHF. CDR3 nucleotide sequence: TGTGCCAGCAGACGGACAGTCTATAATTCACCCCTCCACTTT.

The DNA for the CDR3 is TGTGCCAGCAGTGTTCACTCGGGGGGGACGGTAGACTACGAGCAGTACTTC. It codes for CASSVHSGGTVDYEQYF. The chain carries TRBV6-1 and TRBJ2-7; 8 positions match TRBD2. The CDR3 is 17 residues long. V shed 4 bases and J 3 bases; nucleotides not matched to a gene: 14. Germline CDR1 reads MNHNS; CDR2 reads SASEGT.